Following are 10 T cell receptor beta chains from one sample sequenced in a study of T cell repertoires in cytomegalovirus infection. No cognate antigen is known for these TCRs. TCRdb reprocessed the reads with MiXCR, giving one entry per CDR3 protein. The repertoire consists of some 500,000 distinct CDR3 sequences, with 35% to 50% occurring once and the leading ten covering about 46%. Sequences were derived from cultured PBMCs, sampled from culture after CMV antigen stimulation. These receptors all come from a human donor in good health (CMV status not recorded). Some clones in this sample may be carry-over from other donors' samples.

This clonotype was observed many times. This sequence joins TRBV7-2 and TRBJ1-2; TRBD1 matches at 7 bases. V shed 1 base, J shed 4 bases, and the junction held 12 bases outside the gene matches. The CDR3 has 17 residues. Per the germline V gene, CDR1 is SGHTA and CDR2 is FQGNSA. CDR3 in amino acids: CASSLGGQGGFGYGYTF. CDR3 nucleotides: TGTGCCAGCAGCTTAGGTGGCCAGGGGGGCTTCGGCTATGGCTACACCTTC.

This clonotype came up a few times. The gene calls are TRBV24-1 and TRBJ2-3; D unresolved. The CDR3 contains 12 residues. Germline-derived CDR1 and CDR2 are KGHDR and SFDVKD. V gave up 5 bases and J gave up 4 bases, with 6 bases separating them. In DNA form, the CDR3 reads TGTGCCACCAGTGGCGAGGCAGATACGCAGTATTTT. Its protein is CATSGEADTQYF.

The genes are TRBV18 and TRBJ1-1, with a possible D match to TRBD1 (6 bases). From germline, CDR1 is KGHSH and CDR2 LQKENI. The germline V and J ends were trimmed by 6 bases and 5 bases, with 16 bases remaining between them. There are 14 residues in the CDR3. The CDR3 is CASSLNRVGTEAFF. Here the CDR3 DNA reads TGTGCCAGCTCCTTAAACAGGGTTGGTACTGAAGCTTTCTTT.

The CDR3 DNA is TGTGCCAGCAGCTTGTTTCCTGGGCTAGCGGGAGGGAATGAGCAGTTCTTC. This encodes CASSLFPGLAGGNEQFF. The chain uses TRBV7-9 and TRBJ2-1; 12 bases are a match to TRBD2. The V gene's germline CDR1 is SEHNR and CDR2 FQNEAQ (reference sequence). The CDR3 has 17 amino acids. V dropped 3 bases and J dropped 7; count of bases not matched to a gene: 10.

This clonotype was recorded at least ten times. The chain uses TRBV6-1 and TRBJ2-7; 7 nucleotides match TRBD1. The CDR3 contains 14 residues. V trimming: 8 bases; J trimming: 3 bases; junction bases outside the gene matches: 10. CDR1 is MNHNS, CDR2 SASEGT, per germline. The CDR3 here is CASRLGAGGYEQYF. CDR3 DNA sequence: TGTGCCAGCCGCCTGGGAGCAGGGGGCTACGAGCAGTACTTC.

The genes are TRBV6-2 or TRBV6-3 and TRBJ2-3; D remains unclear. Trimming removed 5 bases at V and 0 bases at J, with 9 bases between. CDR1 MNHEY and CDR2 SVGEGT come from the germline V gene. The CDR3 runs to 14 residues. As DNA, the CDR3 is TGTGCCAGCAGTCCCGAATGGAGCACAGATACGCAGTATTTT. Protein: CASSPEWSTDTQYF.

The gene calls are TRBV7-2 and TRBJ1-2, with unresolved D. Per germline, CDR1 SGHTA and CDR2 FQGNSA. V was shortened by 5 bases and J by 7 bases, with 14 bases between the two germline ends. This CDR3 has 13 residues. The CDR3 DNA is TGTGCCAGCAGCCGAGATCCTTGGGGTGGCTACACCTTC. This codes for CASSRDPWGGYTF.

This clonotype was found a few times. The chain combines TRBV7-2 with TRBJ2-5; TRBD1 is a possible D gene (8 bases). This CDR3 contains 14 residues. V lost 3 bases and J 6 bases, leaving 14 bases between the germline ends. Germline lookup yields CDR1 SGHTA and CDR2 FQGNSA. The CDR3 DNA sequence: TGTGCCAGCAGCTTCAACAGGGGGGGGAAGACCCAGTACTTC. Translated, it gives CASSFNRGGKTQYF.

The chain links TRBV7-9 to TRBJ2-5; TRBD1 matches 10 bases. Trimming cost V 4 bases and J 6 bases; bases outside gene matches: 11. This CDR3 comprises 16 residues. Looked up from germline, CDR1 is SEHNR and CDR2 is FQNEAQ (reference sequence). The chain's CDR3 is CASSSNRDRGVQTQYF. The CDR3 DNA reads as TGTGCCAGCAGCTCCAACCGGGACAGGGGTGTACAGACCCAGTACTTC.

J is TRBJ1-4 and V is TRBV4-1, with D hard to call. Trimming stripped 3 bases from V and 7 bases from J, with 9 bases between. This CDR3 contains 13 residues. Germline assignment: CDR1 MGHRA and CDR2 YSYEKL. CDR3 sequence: CASSQGRREKLFF. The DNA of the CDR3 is TGCGCCAGCAGCCAGGGGAGGCGTGAAAAACTGTTTTTT.